This paragraph reports one TCR beta chain. The repertoire was sequenced with immunoSEQ multiplex PCR; TCRdb's copy has only in-frame clones and lacks some. The table lists 85,000 to 90,000 clones, over 85% of them singletons. The source of the sample is a study of T cell changes during pregnancy in multiple sclerosis. Germline loops: CDR1 MGHRA, CDR2 YSYEKL. The trim removed 3 bases at V and 7 bases at J, leaving 13 bases unmatched. This CDR3 is 17 amino acids long. V usage is TRBV4-1 and J usage is TRBJ2-1; 9 bases are a match to TRBD1. The sequenced sample was peripheral blood, obtained after pregnancy. This TCR derives from a female donor in good health, enrolled as a control in a pregnancy study. The chain's CDR3 is CASSQILTGGKRNEQFF. CDR3 in DNA: TGCGCCAGCAGCCAGATCCTGACAGGGGGGAAGAGGAATGAGCAGTTCTTC.